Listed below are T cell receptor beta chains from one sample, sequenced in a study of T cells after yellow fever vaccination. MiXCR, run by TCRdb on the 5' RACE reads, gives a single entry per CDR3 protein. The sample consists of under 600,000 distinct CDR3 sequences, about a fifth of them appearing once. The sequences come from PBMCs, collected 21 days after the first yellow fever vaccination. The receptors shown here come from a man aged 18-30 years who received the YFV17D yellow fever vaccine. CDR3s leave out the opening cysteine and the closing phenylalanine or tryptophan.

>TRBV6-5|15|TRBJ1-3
ASSYSKGIGSGNTIY
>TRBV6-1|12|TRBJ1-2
ASRQGQGFYGYT
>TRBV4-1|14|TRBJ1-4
ASSQGPRQDNEKLF
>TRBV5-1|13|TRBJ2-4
ASSLDVLAKNIQY
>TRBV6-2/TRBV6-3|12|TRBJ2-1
ASSLRTSNSEQF
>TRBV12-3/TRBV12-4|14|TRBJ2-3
ASSPLRLAGPDTQY
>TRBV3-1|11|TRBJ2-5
ASSQDRVGPQY
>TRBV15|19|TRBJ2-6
ATSSLDRGRHKSSGANVLT
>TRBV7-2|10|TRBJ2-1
ASSPRWEEQF
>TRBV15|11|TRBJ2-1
AIGTGRDNEQF
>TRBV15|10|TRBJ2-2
ATSKRGGELF
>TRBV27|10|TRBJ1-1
ASSLDGARAF
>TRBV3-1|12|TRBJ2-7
ASSQYTASYEQY
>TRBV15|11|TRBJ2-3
ATSRFSGHTQY
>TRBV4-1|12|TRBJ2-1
ASSPTGPFPRQF
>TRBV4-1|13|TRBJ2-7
ASSHKSGQSYEQY
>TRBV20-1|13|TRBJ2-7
SARDPRTGAYEQY
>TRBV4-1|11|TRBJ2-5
ASSQAIRETQY
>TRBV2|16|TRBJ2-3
ASRQYTSGGLSTDTQY
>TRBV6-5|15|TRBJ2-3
ASSYFLAGLFGDTQY
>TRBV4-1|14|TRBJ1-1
ASSQAFGGENTEAF
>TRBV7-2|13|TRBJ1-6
ASSYRLGVNSPLH
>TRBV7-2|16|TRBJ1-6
ASSLGQGKGSYNSPLH
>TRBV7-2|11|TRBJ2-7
ASRGSLRDEQY
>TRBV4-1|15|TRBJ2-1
ASSQVSRLAGFGEQF
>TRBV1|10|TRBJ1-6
TRGQSNSPLH
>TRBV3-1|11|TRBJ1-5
ASSQTGDQPQH
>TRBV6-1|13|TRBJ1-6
ASSARGPARSPLH
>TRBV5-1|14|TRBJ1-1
ASSLAPRGQYTEAF
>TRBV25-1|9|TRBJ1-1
ASSSTAEAF
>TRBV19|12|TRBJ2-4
ASRIQGPKNIQY
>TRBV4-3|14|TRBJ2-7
ASSQDKGGIPYEQY
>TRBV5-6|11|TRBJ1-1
ASSAGTGPEAF
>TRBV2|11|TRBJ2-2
ASTPGRTGELF
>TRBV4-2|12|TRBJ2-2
ASSPTETTGELF
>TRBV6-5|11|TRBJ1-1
ASSYSLSGRAF
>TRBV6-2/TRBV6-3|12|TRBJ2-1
ASSYTTGVGEQF
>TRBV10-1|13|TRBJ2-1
ASSEGTSGYNEQF
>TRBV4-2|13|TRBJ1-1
ASSPLGQTGTEAF
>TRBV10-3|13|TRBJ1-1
AIRDSGEGNTEAF
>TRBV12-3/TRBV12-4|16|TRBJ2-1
ASRHKVRDITFYNEQF
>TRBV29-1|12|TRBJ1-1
SVVAGQLNTEAF
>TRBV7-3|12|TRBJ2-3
ASSPNFGGDTQY
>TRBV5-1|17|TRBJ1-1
ASSLELRGQGLVNTEAF
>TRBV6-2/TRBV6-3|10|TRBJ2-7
ASSPADYEQY
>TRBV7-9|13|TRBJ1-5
ASSLATGRGQPQH
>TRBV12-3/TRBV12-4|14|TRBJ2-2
ASSSGLARGIGELF
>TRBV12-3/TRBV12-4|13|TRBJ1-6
ASSLTGGMGSPLH
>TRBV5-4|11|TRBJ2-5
ASNSGGDETQY
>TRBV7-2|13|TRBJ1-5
ASSLRLGQEQPQH
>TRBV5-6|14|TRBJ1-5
ASSLRGTWGNQPQH
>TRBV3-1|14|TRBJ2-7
ASSQAGTSGGNEQY
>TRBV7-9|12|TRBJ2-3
ASTGTGSTDTQY